A single sample gave rise to the 3 T cell receptor beta chains below, sequenced in a study of regulatory T cells in long-lasting Graves disease. Libraries of TCR beta came from iRepertoire HTBI primers plus Arm-PCR of CDR3 regions. TCRdb redid the calling of the multiplex PCR reads with MiXCR, one entry per CDR3 protein. The top ten clones hold roughly an eighth of a sample with roughly 400,000 distinct CDR3 sequences, around 20% of them seen once. The time point: persistent/refractory GD, antithyroid drugs over 5 years with positive TRAb. The TCR library used RNA extracted from PBMCs. The sequencing used peripheral blood mononuclear cells (PBMCs), collected when the disease was refractory, from a patient treated with antithyroid drugs. These receptors were taken from a female donor with Graves disease.

This clonotype showed up many times. The chain uses TRBV13 and TRBJ2-7; 12 bases fit TRBD2. Germline V gene lookup returns CDR1 PRHDT and CDR2 FYEKMQ (reference sequence). J lost 1 base, V lost 6 bases, and 4 bases had no gene match. The CDR3 is 15 residues long. CDR3 coding DNA: TGTGCCAGCAGATTACTAGCGGGAGGTTCCTACGAGCAGTACTTC. Residues: CASRLLAGGSYEQYF.

A few counts support this clonotype. The chain recombines TRBV3-1 with TRBJ2-2, with 12 bases fitting TRBD2. The CDR3 totals 15 residues. V gave up 1 base and J gave up 6 bases; unmatched junction bases: 0. Germline CDR1 LGHDT, CDR2 YNNKEL (reference sequence). CDR3 loop: CASSQGLAGAGELFF. CDR3 coding DNA: TGTGCCAGCAGCCAAGGACTAGCGGGAGCCGGGGAGCTGTTTTTT.

The rearrangement links TRBV7-8 to TRBJ2-1; D ambiguous. Germline V lookup: CDR1 SGHVS, CDR2 FQNEAQ. CDR3 size: 15 residues. Trimming cost V 1 base and J 6 bases, with 13 bases left between them. The CDR3 loop is CASSLESRLRNEQFF. Written as DNA, the CDR3 is TGTGCCAGCAGCTTAGAAAGTAGGCTTCGCAATGAGCAGTTCTTC. Filled out from reference TRBV7-8 and TRBJ2-1, the complete variable domain reads GAGVSQSPRYKVAKRGQDVALRCDPISGHVSLFWYQQALGQGPEFLTYFQNEAQLDKSGLPSDRFFAERPEGSVSTLKIQRTQQEDSAVYLCASSLESRLRNEQFFGPGTRLTVL.